This is a list of T cell receptor beta chains from one sample in a study of Graves' ophthalmopathy and Graves' hyperthyroidism. MiXCR was run by TCRdb on the multiplex PCR reads, yielding one entry per CDR3 protein. The data show roughly 1.1 million distinct CDR3 sequences, with 35% to 40% seen just once and around 10% held by the top ten. Sequences were obtained from peripheral blood or thyroid tissue (not recorded which). Receptors were obtained from an adult man with Graves' hyperthyroidism. Each CDR3 is given with its conserved first and last residue. A D gene is named only where the DNA matches it firmly. Size is omitted from some rows. Given values are once, few, many or a class for expanded clones.

d_gene: NA; j_gene: TRBJ1-1; abundance: NA; v_gene: TRBV7-2; CDR3aa: CANSCGPNTEAFF; CDR3nt: TGTGCCAACAGCTGCGGGCCGAACACTGAAGCTTTCTTT
d_gene: NA; j_gene: TRBJ1-1; abundance: NA; v_gene: TRBV29-1; CDR3aa: CSLGPQNTEAFF; CDR3nt: TGCAGCTTGGGGCCGCAGAACACTGAAGCTTTCTTT
d_gene: NA; j_gene: TRBJ1-1; abundance: NA; v_gene: TRBV7-3; CDR3aa: CASRLPGTEAFF; CDR3nt: TGTGCCAGCAGACTCCCCGGGACCGAAGCTTTCTTT
d_gene: NA; j_gene: TRBJ1-5; abundance: NA; v_gene: TRBV29-1; CDR3aa: CSKQGLNQPQHF; CDR3nt: TGCAGCAAACAGGGTCTCAATCAGCCCCAGCATTTT
d_gene: TRBD1; j_gene: TRBJ2-7; abundance: NA; v_gene: TRBV13; CDR3aa: CASSHRTGSLEQYF; CDR3nt: TGTGCCAGCAGCCACCGGACAGGGTCCCTCGAGCAGTACTTC
d_gene: TRBD2; j_gene: TRBJ2-2; abundance: NA; v_gene: TRBV9; CDR3aa: CASSQRGVTGELFF; CDR3nt: TGTGCCAGCAGTCAGCGGGGGGTTACCGGGGAGCTGTTTTTT
d_gene: TRBD1; j_gene: TRBJ1-5; abundance: NA; v_gene: TRBV11-2; CDR3aa: CASSLKTGINNQPQHF; CDR3nt: TGTGCCAGCAGCCTGAAGACAGGGATTAACAATCAGCCCCAGCATTTT
d_gene: NA; j_gene: TRBJ1-5; abundance: once; v_gene: TRBV6-1; CDR3aa: CASSYEGLWNQPQHF; CDR3nt: TGTGCCAGCAGTTACGAGGGTTTGTGGAATCAGCCCCAGCATTTT
d_gene: TRBD1; j_gene: TRBJ1-4; abundance: NA; v_gene: TRBV7-2; CDR3aa: CASGLTGGALALFF; CDR3nt: TGTGCCAGCGGATTGACAGGGGGCGCGTTAGCTCTGTTTTTT
d_gene: NA; j_gene: TRBJ2-3; abundance: NA; v_gene: TRBV7-2; CDR3aa: CASSLVGRSDTQYF; CDR3nt: TGTGCCAGCAGCTTGGTCGGGCGGTCAGATACGCAGTATTTT
d_gene: NA; j_gene: TRBJ1-1; abundance: many; v_gene: TRBV7-2; CDR3aa: CASSLSRPDGMNTEAFF; CDR3nt: TGTGCCAGCAGCTTATCGCGACCAGACGGTATGAACACTGAAGCTTTCTTT
d_gene: NA; j_gene: TRBJ2-5; abundance: many; v_gene: TRBV7-2; CDR3aa: CASTGLTGDQETQYF; CDR3nt: TGTGCCAGCACAGGACTTACGGGAGACCAAGAGACCCAGTACTTC
d_gene: NA; j_gene: TRBJ2-5; abundance: many; v_gene: TRBV29-1; CDR3aa: CSVEADGAKVQYF; CDR3nt: TGCAGCGTTGAAGCGGACGGTGCTAAGGTCCAGTACTTC
d_gene: NA; j_gene: TRBJ1-5; abundance: many; v_gene: TRBV20-1; CDR3aa: CSLTRGLGQPQHF; CDR3nt: TGCAGCCTCACAAGGGGACTGGGTCAGCCCCAGCATTTT
d_gene: NA; j_gene: TRBJ2-3; abundance: NA; v_gene: TRBV7-2; CDR3aa: CASSEEGTDTQYF; CDR3nt: TGTGCCAGCAGTGAGGAGGGCACAGATACGCAGTATTTT
d_gene: NA; j_gene: TRBJ2-7; abundance: NA; v_gene: TRBV29-1; CDR3aa: CSVELTRFTGEVREQYF; CDR3nt: TGCAGCGTGGAACTGACTAGGTTCACCGGGGAGGTTCGCGAGCAGTACTTC
d_gene: NA; j_gene: TRBJ1-2; abundance: many; v_gene: TRBV29-1; CDR3aa: CSVEGRGRYGYTF; CDR3nt: TGCAGCGTTGAAGGCCGGGGCAGGTATGGCTACACCTTC
d_gene: TRBD2; j_gene: TRBJ2-5; abundance: many; v_gene: TRBV11-2; CDR3aa: CASSEWGGANQETQYF; CDR3nt: TGTGCCAGCAGCGAGTGGGGGGGAGCCAACCAAGAGACCCAGTACTTC
d_gene: NA; j_gene: TRBJ2-7; abundance: NA; v_gene: TRBV10-3; CDR3aa: CASNGLSSYEQYF; CDR3nt: TGTGCCAGCAATGGGTTGAGCTCCTACGAGCAGTACTTC
d_gene: TRBD2; j_gene: TRBJ2-5; abundance: NA; v_gene: TRBV29-1; CDR3aa: CSVLAGGRGETQYF; CDR3nt: TGCAGCGTCCTAGCGGGAGGAAGAGGAGAGACCCAGTACTTC
d_gene: TRBD1; j_gene: TRBJ1-1; abundance: few; v_gene: TRBV6-5; CDR3aa: CASSQGGWPEAFF; CDR3nt: TGTGCCAGCAGCCAAGGGGGCTGGCCTGAAGCTTTCTTT
d_gene: NA; j_gene: TRBJ1-2; abundance: many; v_gene: TRBV5-1; CDR3aa: CASSLDGGGNYGYTF; CDR3nt: TGCGCCAGCAGCTTGGATGGGGGCGGTAACTATGGCTACACCTTC